A single sample is the source of the 21 T cell receptor beta chains below, sequenced in a study of CD8 T cells in Susac syndrome. Random hexamers were used to reverse transcribe about 0.5 to 1 ug of RNA. TCRdb recomputed calls from the immunoSEQ multiplex PCR reads with MiXCR, one row per CDR3 protein. The sample yields more than 150,000 distinct CDR3 sequences, 85% to 95% seen once. The sequencing input was CD4+ T cells from PBMCs. The source of these receptors is a human donor with Susac syndrome.

The gene calls are TRBV2 and TRBJ2-3, with no clear D. CDR1 is SNHLY, CDR2 FYNNEI, per germline. Between the trimmed V and J ends, which lost 5 bases and 2 bases, there was a span of 8 bases. The CDR3 loop spans 13 amino acids. The CDR3 loop reads CASSPPFTDTQYF. The CDR3 coding sequence is TGTGCCAGCAGTCCCCCCTTCACAGATACGCAGTATTTT.

This sequence joins TRBV5-1 and TRBJ1-1; D remains ambiguous. The V gene lost 0 bases and the J gene lost 1 base, with 7 bases spanning the gap. This CDR3 has 14 amino acids. Per germline, CDR1 SGHRS and CDR2 YFSETQ. This CDR3 is CASSLADANTEAFF. The CDR3 nucleotides read TGCGCCAGCAGCTTGGCGGACGCGAACACTGAAGCTTTCTTT.

The count of this clonotype is one. The chain carries TRBV20-1 and TRBJ2-3; D is undetermined. The germline V gene has CDR1 DFQATT and CDR2 SNEGSKA (reference sequence). The ends were cut back, 6 bases at V and 4 bases at J, with 11 bases in the middle. The CDR3 covers 12 residues. In DNA, the CDR3 is TGCAGTGCCGCTAGAACCGCAGATACGCAGTATTTT. It is translated as CSAARTADTQYF.

The chain employs TRBV18 and TRBJ1-5, with D possibly matching TRBD1 (5 bases). Germline CDR1 KGHSH, CDR2 LQKENI. CDR3 length equals 14 residues. V was clipped by 5 bases and J by 1 base, with 9 bases between them. The CDR3 spells CASSASGSNQPQHF. The DNA for the CDR3 is TGTGCCAGCTCAGCATCAGGGAGCAATCAGCCCCAGCATTTT.

This clonotype was seen just once. The V call is TRBV12-3 or TRBV12-4, the J call TRBJ2-6; D gene ambiguous. Trimming left V 6 bases short and J 4 bases short, with 13 bases between. The CDR3 consists of 15 residues. The CDR3 reads CASRPANTGANVLTF. CDR3 DNA: TGTGCCAGCAGGCCCGCGAACACCGGGGCCAACGTCCTGACTTTC.

The chain uses TRBV20-1 and TRBJ2-5; tentative D call: TRBD2 (6 bases). Germline CDR1 DFQATT, CDR2 SNEGSKA (reference sequence). Trimming shortened V by 6 bases and J by 0 bases, and 14 bases separated the two germline ends. The CDR3 is 14 residues long. This chain's CDR3 is CSALTGVNQETQYF. The CDR3 DNA sequence: TGCAGTGCCCTCACGGGGGTAAACCAAGAGACCCAGTACTTC.

This clonotype was picked up one time. This rearrangement joins TRBV3-1 to TRBJ2-5; D is possibly TRBD1 (6 bases). V was shortened by 5 bases and J by 1 base, with 17 bases between the two germline ends. The CDR3 contains 16 residues. The V gene's germline CDR1 is LGHDT and CDR2 YNNKEL (reference sequence). CDR3 sequence (DNA): TGTGCCAGCAGCTCTTCAGGGGCGGGTCTCCAAGAGACCCAGTACTTC. Translating gives CASSSSGAGLQETQYF.

The chain carries TRBV27 and TRBJ2-7; the match to TRBD1 covers 7 bases. Germline loops: CDR1 MNHEY, CDR2 SMNVEV (reference sequence). There are 15 residues in the CDR3. V dropped 6 bases and J dropped 0; count of bases not matched to a gene: 8. This chain's CDR3 is CASRRGTANSYEQYF. The CDR3 DNA reads as TGTGCCAGCAGGCGAGGGACAGCCAACTCCTACGAGCAGTACTTC.

The chain is built from TRBV29-1 and TRBJ1-1; no clear D gene. The V gene's germline CDR1 is SQVTM and CDR2 ANQGSEA. This CDR3 contains 13 residues. The V gene lost 1 base and the J gene lost 2 bases, with 8 bases spanning the gap. The CDR3 reads CSVEGDGNTEAFF. In DNA form, the CDR3 reads TGCAGCGTTGAAGGAGACGGCAACACTGAAGCTTTCTTT.

The rearrangement joins TRBV11-3 to TRBJ2-2; 14 bases agree with TRBD2. Germline values: CDR1 SGHNT, CDR2 YENEEA. The CDR3 contains 18 residues. V gave up 5 bases and J gave up 7 bases; unmatched junction bases: 12. The CDR3 region is CASSLISTSGGDVGELFF. For the CDR3, the DNA is TGTGCCAGCAGCCTCATCTCGACTAGCGGGGGGGACGTCGGGGAGCTGTTTTTT.

The chain joins TRBV28 to TRBJ2-7, with 9 bases that match TRBD1. Germline loops: CDR1 MDHEN, CDR2 SYDVKM. The CDR3 sequence is 17 residues long. With 8 bases clipped from V and 0 bases from J, the junction kept 14 bases outside the gene matches. CDR3 DNA: TGTGCCAGCGGGACAGGGTCGGTGTCGGGTAGCTCCTACGAGCAGTACTTC. The encoded protein is CASGTGSVSGSSYEQYF.

The chain uses TRBV10-3 and TRBJ1-1; D is ambiguous. V lost 7 bases and J lost 5, with 14 bases in between. The CDR3 length is 13 residues. Germline CDR1 and CDR2: ENHRY and SYGVKD. CDR3 sequence (DNA): TGTGCCATCAAAGTAACACCCCTGACTGAAGCTTTCTTT. Translating gives CAIKVTPLTEAFF.

J is TRBJ2-1 and V is TRBV3-1, with D hard to call. Germline loops: CDR1 LGHDT, CDR2 YNNKEL (reference sequence). CDR3 length equals 16 residues. V shed 3 bases and J shed 3 bases, with 15 bases lying between them. The CDR3 DNA reads TGTGCCAGCAGCCAGAGCAGGCCCCAAGGCTACAATGAGCAGTTCTTC. Protein: CASSQSRPQGYNEQFF.

The chain uses TRBV29-1 and TRBJ1-4; D is unclear. There are 12 residues in the CDR3. V was clipped by 5 bases and J by 2 bases, with 6 bases between them. Germline-derived CDR1 and CDR2 are SQVTM and ANQGSEA. The CDR3 DNA reads TGCAGCGTTCTAACGACTAATGAAAAACTGTTTTTT. Its protein product is CSVLTTNEKLFF.

For the CDR3, the DNA is TGTGCCAGCAGGCCTTACGTCCTGACTTTC. Its protein product is CASRPYVLTF. V usage is TRBV2 and J usage is TRBJ2-6; D not certain. Trimming left V 6 bases short and J 11 bases short, with 5 bases between. Germline CDR1 is SNHLY and CDR2 is FYNNEI. The CDR3 has 10 amino acids.

The chain links TRBV10-3 to TRBJ2-3; 10 bases are a match to TRBD1. CDR1 and CDR2 from the germline V gene are ENHRY and SYGVKD. The V gene end was trimmed by 6 bases and the J gene end by 3 bases; junction bases not matched to a gene: 6. This CDR3 contains 15 residues. The CDR3: CAISDGTGVTDTQYF. CDR3 DNA sequence: TGTGCCATCAGCGATGGGACAGGGGTGACAGATACGCAGTATTTT.

This chain connects TRBV29-1 to TRBJ1-1; 7 bases line up with TRBD1. The CDR3 is 16 residues long. Germline trimming cut 7 bases from V and 1 base from J; bases unmatched to any gene: 15. The V gene's germline CDR1 is SQVTM and CDR2 ANQGSEA. CDR3 sequence reads: CSGIPQGNNANTEAFF. DNA for the CDR3: TGCAGCGGCATCCCACAGGGGAATAACGCGAACACTGAAGCTTTCTTT.

The chain uses TRBV29-1 and TRBJ2-2; D possibly corresponds to TRBD1 (6 bases). Per the germline V gene, CDR1 is SQVTM and CDR2 is ANQGSEA. The CDR3 consists of 14 residues. Between the trimmed V and J ends, which lost 3 bases and 4 bases, there was a span of 12 bases. CDR3 nucleotide sequence: TGCAGCGTTGATCGGGCAGGGGTCACCGGGGAGCTGTTTTTT. Amino acid sequence: CSVDRAGVTGELFF.

Written as DNA, the CDR3 is TGTGCCAGCTCCCCCCTAGGGGCCAACGTCCTGACTTTC. It yields the protein CASSPLGANVLTF. V is TRBV18 and J is TRBJ2-6; D unclear. The CDR3 loop spans 13 amino acids. Trimming pared 6 bases from V and 4 bases from J, leaving 7 bases between. Germline CDR1 reads KGHSH; CDR2 reads LQKENI.

This chain uses TRBV7-9 with TRBJ2-3; perhaps D is TRBD1 or TRBD2 (5 bases each). Trimming shortened V by 5 bases and J by 4 bases, and 19 bases separated the two germline ends. The CDR3 is made up of 16 amino acids. From germline, CDR1 is SEHNR and CDR2 FQNEAQ (reference sequence). This CDR3 reads CASSPWDGRAADTQYF. The CDR3 nucleotides read TGTGCCAGCAGCCCCTGGGACGGCCGAGCTGCAGATACGCAGTATTTT.

The chain recombines TRBV20-1 with TRBJ1-1; a possible D gene is TRBD1 (5 bases). The V gene lost 6 bases and the J gene lost 0 bases, with 11 bases spanning the gap. The CDR3 runs to 13 residues. CDR1 and CDR2 from the germline V gene are DFQATT and SNEGSKA (reference sequence). The chain's CDR3 is CSAPRDLNTEAFF. The CDR3 DNA follows: TGCAGTGCCCCCAGGGACCTGAACACTGAAGCTTTCTTT.